A selection of T cell receptor beta chains follows, all from one sample in a study of T cells and Merkel cell carcinoma outcomes. The repertoire was sequenced with immunoSEQ multiplex PCR; TCRdb's copy has only in-frame clones and lacks some. The profile shows over 1,500 clones, 87% of them singletons. The sequenced sample was tumor tissue from Merkel cell carcinoma. The origin of the receptors is a human donor with Merkel cell carcinoma. Both conserved end residues are part of each CDR3. The D gene is left open where the match is weak. Clone size is given for some rows only: seen once, a few or many times, or a class if the clone is expanded.

v_call: TRBV5-1; d_call: TRBD1; j_call: TRBJ2-7; clone_size: .; cdr3_aa: CASSGGQGWEQYF; cdr3_nt: TGCGCCAGCAGCGGGGGACAGGGATGGGAGCAGTACTTC
v_call: TRBV11-2; d_call: .; j_call: TRBJ1-6; clone_size: few; cdr3_aa: CASSLAGTPGSYNSPLHF; cdr3_nt: TGTGCCAGCAGCTTAGCCGGGACTCCGGGATCCTATAATTCACCCCTCCACTTT
v_call: TRBV9; d_call: .; j_call: TRBJ1-1; clone_size: few; cdr3_aa: CASSVGPVIMNTEAFF; cdr3_nt: TGTGCCAGCAGCGTAGGACCGGTTATCATGAACACTGAAGCTTTCTTT
v_call: TRBV5-1; d_call: .; j_call: TRBJ1-2; clone_size: once; cdr3_aa: CASSPLSGGEYGYTF; cdr3_nt: TGCGCCAGCAGCCCACTTTCGGGGGGGGAATATGGCTACACCTTC
v_call: TRBV5-1; d_call: .; j_call: TRBJ2-3; clone_size: .; cdr3_aa: CASSSTDTQYF; cdr3_nt: TGCGCCAGCAGCAGCACAGATACGCAGTATTTT
v_call: TRBV6-5; d_call: .; j_call: TRBJ1-1; clone_size: .; cdr3_aa: CASTAGRITEAFF; cdr3_nt: TGTGCCAGCACTGCAGGGAGGATCACTGAAGCTTTCTTT
v_call: TRBV9; d_call: .; j_call: TRBJ2-5; clone_size: .; cdr3_aa: CASSPSTGEETQYF; cdr3_nt: TGTGCCAGCAGCCCCTCGACGGGTGAGGAGACCCAGTACTTC
v_call: TRBV6-5; d_call: TRBD1; j_call: TRBJ1-2; clone_size: .; cdr3_aa: CASSYSLGTENYGYTF; cdr3_nt: TGTGCCAGCAGTTACTCGCTAGGGACAGAGAACTATGGCTACACCTTC
v_call: TRBV27; d_call: TRBD2; j_call: TRBJ2-6; clone_size: .; cdr3_aa: CASSQWGGLGAGANVLTF; cdr3_nt: TGTGCCAGCAGTCAGTGGGGGGGGTTGGGTGCTGGGGCCAACGTCCTGACTTTC
v_call: TRBV6-4; d_call: .; j_call: TRBJ2-1; clone_size: .; cdr3_aa: CASSDSTDNEQFF; cdr3_nt: TGTGCCAGCAGTGACTCAACAGACAATGAGCAGTTCTTC
v_call: TRBV9; d_call: TRBD2; j_call: TRBJ2-2; clone_size: once; cdr3_aa: CASSPPSGDITGELFF; cdr3_nt: TGTGCCAGCAGCCCCCCGAGCGGGGATATCACCGGGGAGCTGTTTTTT
v_call: TRBV14; d_call: TRBD1; j_call: TRBJ2-7; clone_size: .; cdr3_aa: CASSNGQDYEQYF; cdr3_nt: TGTGCCAGCTCCAACGGACAGGACTACGAGCAGTACTTC
v_call: TRBV25-1; d_call: .; j_call: TRBJ1-2; clone_size: .; cdr3_aa: CASSAHQGGGGYTF; cdr3_nt: TGTGCCAGCAGTGCGCATCAGGGTGGCGGGGGCTACACCTTC
v_call: TRBV27; d_call: TRBD2; j_call: TRBJ2-3; clone_size: .; cdr3_aa: CASSLLAGVADTQYF; cdr3_nt: TGTGCCAGCAGTTTACTAGCGGGGGTTGCAGATACGCAGTATTTT
v_call: TRBV6-6; d_call: .; j_call: TRBJ2-3; clone_size: .; cdr3_aa: CASRFGGTQYF; cdr3_nt: TGTGCCAGCAGGTTTGGGGGTACGCAGTATTTT
v_call: TRBV18; d_call: .; j_call: TRBJ2-5; clone_size: .; cdr3_aa: CASSSGGEETQYF; cdr3_nt: TGTGCCAGCTCATCTGGGGGTGAGGAGACCCAGTACTTC
v_call: TRBV15; d_call: .; j_call: TRBJ1-5; clone_size: .; cdr3_aa: CATSRAAEINQPQHF; cdr3_nt: TGTGCCACCAGCAGAGCGGCGGAGATCAATCAGCCCCAGCATTTT
v_call: TRBV9; d_call: .; j_call: TRBJ1-1; clone_size: .; cdr3_aa: CASSVNNLNTEAFF; cdr3_nt: TGTGCCAGCAGCGTCAATAATTTGAACACTGAAGCTTTCTTT
v_call: TRBV9; d_call: .; j_call: TRBJ1-1; clone_size: .; cdr3_aa: CASSVVLNMNTEAFF; cdr3_nt: TGTGCCAGCAGCGTAGTTCTGAACATGAACACTGAAGCTTTCTTT
v_call: TRBV14; d_call: TRBD1; j_call: TRBJ2-2; clone_size: .; cdr3_aa: CVSSQDPGGFGELFF; cdr3_nt: TGTGTCAGCAGCCAAGATCCAGGGGGCTTCGGGGAGCTGTTTTTT
v_call: TRBV15; d_call: TRBD1; j_call: TRBJ1-3; clone_size: .; cdr3_aa: CATSTGTGAGNTIYF; cdr3_nt: TGTGCCACCAGCACTGGGACAGGGGCTGGAAACACCATATATTTT
v_call: TRBV7-8; d_call: TRBD2; j_call: TRBJ2-7; clone_size: .; cdr3_aa: CASSSSGLAGVEQYF; cdr3_nt: TGTGCCAGCAGCTCCTCCGGACTAGCAGGGGTCGAGCAGTACTTC